This record concerns one T cell receptor (beta chain) sequence. Its antigen is currently not known. Base qualities are missing; no much larger clone stands one base away. This sample was included in a study of T cell changes during pregnancy in multiple sclerosis (dated by TCRdb to the late 2010s). Turning to the overall study: The study looked at changes in the T cell repertoire across pregnancy in women with multiple sclerosis.

The CDR3 spans 16 residues, from the cysteine through the phenylalanine. Just CDR3 DNA is preserved here, 48 bases in frame from base 1. CDR1 is given as SGHTA and CDR2 as FQGNSA, both from the germline V gene. Trimming leaves V shorter by 5 bases and J shorter by 10 bases, with the junction holding 12 bases beyond the gene matches. Libraries came from the immunoSEQ multiplex PCR assay. TCRdb took over this immuneACCESS table, retaining in-frame rearrangements with V and J assigned. Such tables are incomplete; in checked studies, under half of the missing clones stem from an unresolved V gene, and the remainder is unexplained. The sample records under 65,000 clones, 92% of which are singletons. The ten largest clones add up to approximately 0.6% of the sample.

This TCR was recovered from a female donor with multiple sclerosis, enrolled in a pregnancy study. The chain was built from TRBV7-2 and TRBJ2-5; 14 central bases correspond to TRBD2. The sequences come from CD4+ T cells from peripheral blood mononuclear cells, collected after pregnancy. The CDR3 protein: CASSPRGLAGAEYQYF. The nucleotide sequence reads TGTGCCAGCAGCCCGAGGGGACTAGCGGGGGCCGAATACCAGTACTTC.